The rows below give T cell receptor beta chains drawn from one sample of a study of long-term antiretroviral therapy in people with HIV. Profiled with immunoSEQ multiplex PCR; TCRdb holds only in-frame clones, not every one. The sample lists about 39,000 clones, approximately 87% occurring once. Sequences were derived from unsorted PBMCs, sampled 1.2 years after starting antiretroviral therapy. The receptors were sampled from a woman between 50 and 59 years old with HIV. Each CDR3 is given without its conserved first and last residue.

cdr3_length j_call v_call cdr3_aa
13 TRBJ1-2 TRBV5-1 ASSLEAGGGYGYT
12 TRBJ2-7 TRBV5-1 ASSYGQVSYEQY
11 TRBJ1-2 TRBV19 ASKSVTNYGYT
13 TRBJ2-2 TRBV6-1 ASSDWQGVHGELF
12 TRBJ1-1 TRBV6-1 ASSELTASTEAF
10 TRBJ1-1 TRBV6-5 ASSGPNTEAF
12 TRBJ2-1 TRBV4-2 ASSQYSSYNEQF
13 TRBJ1-5 TRBV11-3 ASSLDAGVLQPQH
10 TRBJ1-5 TRBV14 ASSQTGWSQH
13 TRBJ2-1 TRBV7-3 ASSLRVAGLDEQF
12 TRBJ2-3 TRBV7-2 ASSRQASEDTQY
11 TRBJ2-3 TRBV6-5 ASSYSLSDTQY
14 TRBJ1-5 TRBV6-1 ASSEYSIGGDQPQH
10 TRBJ1-1 TRBV29-1 SVEGVGVEAF
12 TRBJ1-6 TRBV19 ASSIGRANSPLH
10 TRBJ2-3 TRBV25-1 ASSEILHTQY
12 TRBJ2-1 TRBV18 ASSPRKDHDEQF
11 TRBJ2-3 TRBV2 AFHRSSGDTQY
12 TRBJ1-3 TRBV18 ASSPGGTGNTIY
14 TRBJ2-2 TRBV5-4 ASSLLGGYSNGELF
10 TRBJ2-7 TRBV11-3 ASSGTSYEQY
12 TRBJ2-1 TRBV5-6 ASSSGLGRREQF
13 TRBJ1-2 TRBV5-4 ASSLDPNRVEGYT
12 TRBJ1-2 TRBV13 ASSIGQPPYGYT
12 TRBJ2-3 TRBV18 ASSPGARGDTQY
13 TRBJ2-6 TRBV9 ASSVGASGANVLT